Described below is a single T cell receptor (beta chain) sequence and its context. Its cognate antigen is unknown. This entry comes from a study of early T cells in non-severe SARS-CoV-2 infection. Study information: Bulk RNA from unsorted whole blood was sequenced; chains were unpaired.

Regarding the study as a whole: VDJdb-based matching was biased toward anti-spike CD8 responses and missed private and CD4 specificities.

The CDR3 length is 12 residues. Germline V CDR1 and CDR2: MNHNS, SASEGT. Individual cDNA molecules received unique molecular identifiers. From the 5' RACE reads, TCRdb called clonotypes with MiXCR, one entry per CDR3 protein. The sample records around 62,000 distinct CDR3 sequences, 4.9% being singletons. The source of this sequence is an adult who was a healthcare worker with PCR-confirmed SARS-CoV-2 infection or an uninfected control (not recorded which). The sample consisted of whole blood. The chain employs TRBV6-1 and TRBJ2-3; D is unclear. CDR3 region: CASTPGADTQYF. CDR3 bases: TGTGCGTCAACACCCGGCGCAGATACGCAGTATTTT.